One and the same sample provided the 20 T cell receptor beta chains below, sequenced in a study of cytomegalovirus exposure and HLA in healthy donors (dated by TCRdb to the late 2010s). Receptor amplification or capture employed the immunoSEQ multiplex PCR assay. A mixture of 60 forward primers for TCR Vbeta segments and 13 reverse primers for TCR Jbeta segments was used in the multiplex PCR. What TCRdb holds here is the immuneACCESS table cut down to in-frame rearrangements. Part of the clones is not present; checked against another copy, under half of the missing clones reflect an unresolved V gene, and the others are unexplained. The sample contains around 83,000 clones, 78% of them found a single time. The biggest ten clones account for 4% to 5.5% of the sample. The sample consisted of PBMCs. The receptors shown here come from a male donor in good health and CMV-seropositive.

The chain has TRBV5-4 and TRBJ2-3; TRBD2 is a possible D gene (7 bases). Germline assignment: CDR1 SGHNT and CDR2 YYREEE (reference sequence). This CDR3 is 16 amino acids long. Trimming left V 1 base short and J 2 bases short, with 14 bases between. The CDR3 here is CASSLIGGGHTDTQYF. The DNA for the CDR3 is TGTGCCAGCAGCTTGATTGGCGGGGGCCACACAGATACGCAGTATTTT.

V usage is TRBV29-1 and J usage is TRBJ2-1; no definite D call. The CDR3 is made up of 16 amino acids. Germline V CDR1 and CDR2: SQVTM, ANQGSEA. V lost 6 bases and J 0 bases, leaving 18 bases between the germline ends. The CDR3: CSVTSFLTGSYNEQFF. The CDR3 DNA reads as TGCAGCGTCACTTCTTTTCTTACTGGCTCCTACAATGAGCAGTTCTTC.

V is TRBV6-5 and J is TRBJ1-1; the D gene is possibly TRBD1 (5 bases). Germline V gives CDR1 MNHEY, CDR2 SVGAGI. V shed 6 bases and J shed 4 bases, with 12 bases lying between them. The CDR3 covers 13 residues. CDR3 protein: CASRFSGLTEAFF. CDR3 nucleotide sequence: TGTGCCAGCAGGTTTTCAGGGCTCACTGAAGCTTTCTTT.

The CDR3 DNA reads TGTGCCAGCAGAGAGGATCTGTTGGCTGAAGCTTTCTTT. Its translation is CASREDLLAEAFF. The rearrangement joins TRBV28 to TRBJ1-1; no clear D. The germline V gene encodes CDR1 MDHEN and CDR2 SYDVKM. The CDR3 length is 13 residues. Trimming shortened V by 6 bases and J by 6 bases, and 14 bases separated the two germline ends.

The rearrangement links TRBV28 to TRBJ2-7; D not resolved. Germline V CDR1 and CDR2: MDHEN, SYDVKM. The CDR3 has 13 residues. V was shortened by 10 bases and J by 0 bases, with 13 bases between the two germline ends. CDR3 nucleotide sequence: TGTGCCACCTATTCTCTGAGCTCCTACGAGCAGTACTTC. Amino acids: CATYSLSSYEQYF.

The rearrangement uses TRBV27 and TRBJ1-2; weak D call: TRBD1 (5 bases). The germline CDR1 and CDR2 sequences are MNHEY and SMNVEV (reference sequence). V was cut by 5 bases and J by 5 bases, with 24 bases left in between. The CDR3 is 17 residues long. CDR3 nucleotides: TGTGCCAGCAGTCTTGAAGCCGGGACGCCCGGAGGGTATGGCTACACCTTC. Its translation is CASSLEAGTPGGYGYTF.

The rearrangement joins TRBV5-6 to TRBJ1-1, with a tentative D call TRBD1 (6 bases). Germline V gene sequence: CDR1 SGHDT, CDR2 YYEEEE. This CDR3 has 16 residues. The V gene lost 4 bases and the J gene lost 0 bases, with 16 bases spanning the gap. DNA of the CDR3: TGTGCCAGCAGCCCTCGGGGGGGGGCGGTGAACACTGAAGCTTTCTTT. This codes for CASSPRGGAVNTEAFF.

The chain uses TRBV5-1 and TRBJ2-3; the match to TRBD2 covers 8 bases. The germline gives CDR1 SGHRS, CDR2 YFSETQ. This CDR3 has 14 amino acids. The junction had 5 bases not matched to a gene; V was cut back by 4 bases and J by 4 bases. CDR3 nucleotide sequence: TGCGCCAGCAGCGGATTGGGACTAGCAGATACGCAGTATTTT. Translated: CASSGLGLADTQYF.

This clone has just one count. This rearrangement joins TRBV7-8 to TRBJ2-1, with TRBD2 identical over 12 bases. There are 15 residues in the CDR3. CDR1 and CDR2 from the germline V gene are SGHVS and FQNEAQ. J gave up 5 bases and V 5 bases, and 4 bases lay outside the gene matches. CDR3 sequence: CASSQWTSGNNEQFF. The CDR3 DNA follows: TGTGCCAGCAGCCAATGGACTAGCGGGAACAATGAGCAGTTCTTC.

In this sample, this clone turned up a few times. The chain is built from TRBV14 and TRBJ1-4, with TRBD1 as a possible D gene (6 bases). V gave up 0 bases and J gave up 8 bases, with 16 bases separating them. CDR3 length: 16 amino acids. Germline-derived CDR1 and CDR2 are SGHDN and FVKESK. The CDR3 DNA reads as TGTGCCAGCAGCCAAGATCTGACAGGCCTCGGGGAAAAACTGTTTTTT. Translating it yields CASSQDLTGLGEKLFF.

The rearrangement uses TRBV5-4 and TRBJ2-5; 10 bases align to TRBD2. The CDR3 is 17 amino acids. J was trimmed by 2 bases and V by 4 bases; bases with no gene match: 11. Per the germline V gene, CDR1 is SGHNT and CDR2 is YYREEE (reference sequence). In DNA, the CDR3 is TGTGCCAGCAGCCCCTACTCTAGCGGGGGACCTCAAGAGACCCAGTACTTC. This codes for CASSPYSSGGPQETQYF.

The chain combines TRBV30 with TRBJ2-5; TRBD2 aligns across 8 bases. Trimming cost V 2 bases and J 5 bases; bases outside gene matches: 13. The germline V gene has CDR1 GTSNPN and CDR2 SVGIG (reference sequence). The CDR3 has 16 residues. CDR3 sequence reads: CAWSPGWGAGAETQYF. CDR3 in DNA: TGTGCCTGGAGTCCCGGGTGGGGAGCGGGAGCGGAGACCCAGTACTTC.

This chain joins TRBV5-1 and TRBJ2-5; 8 bases agree with TRBD1. The CDR3 runs to 16 residues. The germline V gene has CDR1 SGHRS and CDR2 YFSETQ. V was clipped by 5 bases and J by 4 bases; unmatched bases: 13. CDR3 loop: CASRQYDRGGSETQYF. DNA of the CDR3: TGCGCCAGCAGGCAATACGACAGGGGAGGATCAGAGACCCAGTACTTC. The whole variable domain, remainder taken from reference TRBV5-1 and TRBJ2-5, is KAGVTQTPRYLIKTRGQQVTLSCSPISGHRSVSWYQQTPGQGLQFLFEYFSETQRNKGNFPGRFSGRQFSNSRSEMNVSTLELGDSALYLCASRQYDRGGSETQYFGPGTRLLVL.

The chain carries TRBV5-1 and TRBJ2-3; possible D gene TRBD1, 5 bases. Trimming took off 0 bases at V and 2 bases at J, with 7 bases between the two ends. The CDR3 contains 14 residues. Germline CDR1 SGHRS, CDR2 YFSETQ. Written as DNA, the CDR3 is TGCGCCAGCAGCTTGGGGGGCCCCACAGATACGCAGTATTTT. It translates to CASSLGGPTDTQYF.

This clone was counted ten times or more. The rearrangement joins TRBV30 to TRBJ2-7, with 8 bases identical to TRBD2. Germline V gene lookup returns CDR1 GTSNPN and CDR2 SVGIG (reference sequence). The V and J ends lost 4 bases and 5 bases, in that order; junction bases with no gene match: 10. The CDR3 consists of 14 residues. The CDR3 is CAWKGRGETDEQYF. The CDR3 DNA is TGTGCCTGGAAGGGGCGGGGGGAAACGGACGAGCAGTACTTC.

On this clone: The same CDR3 can be traced to other DNA sequences in this sample. J is TRBJ2-7 and V is TRBV27; 8 bases are shared with TRBD1. The CDR3 spans 13 residues. The junction had 3 bases not matched to a gene; V was cut back by 5 bases and J by 3 bases. Germline CDR1 is MNHEY and CDR2 is SMNVEV (reference sequence). CDR3 coding DNA: TGTGCCAGCAGTCCGGGGACAGGCTACGAGCAGTACTTC. This sequence encodes CASSPGTGYEQYF.

This chain uses TRBV10-3 with TRBJ1-4; D uncertain. Germline CDR1 and CDR2: ENHRY and SYGVKD. Deletions cut 3 bases from V and 8 bases from J, with 7 bases between. CDR3 length equals 12 residues. The CDR3 loop is CAISDGEEKLFF. CDR3 sequence (DNA): TGTGCCATCAGTGATGGAGAGGAAAAACTGTTTTTT.

This clone appeared a few times. V is TRBV9 and J is TRBJ2-7; D is perhaps TRBD2 (5 bases). V lost 1 base, J lost 1 base, and 24 bases lay in between. Germline CDR1 SGDLS, CDR2 YYNGEE. The CDR3 length is 19 residues. CDR3 nucleotides: TGTGCCAGCAGCGTAAATCCTACAGACCCGGGGTTCAGGTCCTACGAGCAGTACTTC. It is translated as CASSVNPTDPGFRSYEQYF.

V gene TRBV5-4 combines with J gene TRBJ2-5; 7 bases align to TRBD1. The junction had 4 bases not matched to a gene; V was cut back by 0 bases and J by 5 bases. CDR3 size: 14 residues. Germline V gene sequence: CDR1 SGHNT, CDR2 YYREEE (reference sequence). DNA for the CDR3: TGTGCCAGCAGCTTGGTGGGACAGAGGGAGACCCAGTACTTC. It translates to CASSLVGQRETQYF.

Only one count was recorded for this clone. The CDR3 DNA follows: TGTGCCAGCAGCTTAGAGCGGGGGGGTTCCTACAATGAGCAGTTCTTC. Protein product: CASSLERGGSYNEQFF. The chain recombines TRBV9 with TRBJ2-1, with 10 bases lining up with TRBD2. Trimming cost V 4 bases and J 1 base; bases outside gene matches: 5. CDR1 is SGDLS, CDR2 YYNGEE, per germline. This CDR3 contains 16 residues.